The sample holds many counts of the clone carrying this T cell receptor beta chain. Its specificity is unknown. The record originates from a study of CD8 T cells in ankylosing spondylitis. Study-wide results and limits: Within matched ankylosing spondylitis synovial fluid, disease-linked clones were reportedly significantly enriched. Seemingly characteristic of ankylosing spondylitis blood was a TCR beta motif consisting of roughly 8 highly homologous variants.

Libraries for TCR beta were made by quantitative 5'-RACE with molecular barcodes. TCRdb called the 5' RACE reads again in MiXCR, with one record for every CDR3 protein. This sample yields approximately 240,000 distinct CDR3 sequences, of which 20% to 30% are seen a single time; roughly 0.6% belongs to the top ten. The V and J ends lost 6 bases and 1 base respectively, with 16 bases between them. The CDR3 extends over 15 amino acids. Germline V lookup: CDR1 MDHEN, CDR2 SYDVKM. The sequence was collected from a male donor with ankylosing spondylitis or in good health (not recorded which). The chain employs TRBV28 and TRBJ2-7; the D is unclear. The material sequenced was blood, either unsorted or a sorted T cell fraction (not recorded which). The CDR3 DNA reads as TGTGCCAGCAGGACAAATCGTCCAGGATCCTACGAGCAGTACTTC. Protein sequence: CASRTNRPGSYEQYF. The variable domain in full, with the rest retrieved from reference TRBV28 and TRBJ2-7, is DVKVTQSSRYLVKRTGEKVFLECVQDMDHENMFWYRQDPGLGLRLIYFSYDVKMKEKGDIPEGYSVSREKKERFSLILESASTNQTSMYLCASRTNRPGSYEQYFGPGTRLTVT.